These 24 T cell receptor beta chains originate from one sample sequenced in a study of blood T cell repertoires in COVID-19. Only in-frame clones appear in the TCRdb table, and some are missing; sequencing was by immunoSEQ multiplex PCR. The data show some 120,000 clones, roughly 86% seen once. Sequenced sample: peripheral blood. Receptor source: a woman aged 45 to 65 who had recovered from COVID-19.

The V call is TRBV7-6, the J call TRBJ2-6; TRBD1 agrees at 7 bases. This CDR3 contains 19 residues. Germline loops: CDR1 SGHVS, CDR2 FNYEAQ. J gave up 1 base and V 5 bases, and 14 bases lay outside the gene matches. This chain's CDR3 is CASSRRGPLQSSGANVLTF. The CDR3 nucleotides are TGTGCCAGCAGCCGAAGGGGGCCGCTCCAATCTTCTGGGGCCAACGTCCTGACTTTC.

The V and J genes are TRBV5-1 and TRBJ2-7, with 9 bases identical to TRBD1. Trimming cost V 0 bases and J 3 bases; bases outside gene matches: 1. The germline V gene has CDR1 SGHRS and CDR2 YFSETQ. This CDR3 is built from 14 residues. The CDR3: CASSLGDRVYEQYF. As DNA, the CDR3 is TGCGCCAGCAGCTTGGGGGACAGGGTCTACGAGCAGTACTTC. Together with reference TRBV5-1 and TRBJ2-7, the CDR3 gives the full variable domain: KAGVTQTPRYLIKTRGQQVTLSCSPISGHRSVSWYQQTPGQGLQFLFEYFSETQRNKGNFPGRFSGRQFSNSRSEMNVSTLELGDSALYLCASSLGDRVYEQYFGPGTRLTVT.

The CDR3 reads CATSDRRQGEGGELFF. The CDR3 DNA follows: TGTGCCACCAGTGATCGTCGACAGGGGGAGGGCGGGGAGCTGTTTTTT. V usage is TRBV24-1 and J usage is TRBJ2-2, with 9 bases aligning to TRBD1. CDR1 KGHDR and CDR2 SFDVKD come from the germline V gene. The CDR3 is 16 residues long. Trimming took 3 bases from V and 7 from J; bases not matched to a gene: 8.

The J gene is TRBJ1-5, the V gene TRBV7-8; 7 bases map to TRBD1. Germline V gives CDR1 SGHVS, CDR2 FQNEAQ. The ends lost 6 bases at V and 5 bases at J; junction bases unmatched: 10. The CDR3 has 15 amino acids. This CDR3 reads CASSATTGPYQPQHF. Here the CDR3 DNA reads TGTGCCAGCAGTGCCACGACAGGGCCTTATCAGCCCCAGCATTTT.

The gene calls are TRBV7-2 and TRBJ1-2; D uncertain. The V gene's germline CDR1 is SGHTA and CDR2 FQGNSA. The CDR3 has 13 amino acids. Between the trimmed V and J ends, which lost 5 bases and 7 bases, there was a span of 14 bases. CDR3: CASSLSQATGYTF. CDR3 coding DNA: TGTGCCAGCAGCCTCTCTCAGGCCACTGGCTACACCTTC. The variable domain in full, with the rest retrieved from reference TRBV7-2 and TRBJ1-2, is GAGVSQSPSNKVTEKGKDVELRCDPISGHTALYWYRQSLGQGLEFLIYFQGNSAPDKSGLPSDRFSAERTGGSVSTLTIQRTQQEDSAVYLCASSLSQATGYTFGSGTRLTVV.

The CDR3 here is CASSLDRGTEAFF. The CDR3 DNA reads TGTGCCAGCAGCTTGGATAGGGGCACTGAAGCTTTCTTT. The genes are TRBV5-8 and TRBJ1-1; possibly TRBD1 for D (5 bases). V was clipped by 0 bases and J by 4 bases, with 7 bases between them. The germline gives CDR1 SGHTS, CDR2 YDEGEE. CDR3 length: 13 amino acids.

This chain uses TRBV29-1 with TRBJ1-1; D is uncertain. V was shortened by 5 bases and J by 1 base, with 8 bases between the two germline ends. Per germline, CDR1 SQVTM and CDR2 ANQGSEA. The CDR3 runs 12 residues. Here the CDR3 reads CSVHRGNTEAFF. CDR3 nucleotides: TGCAGCGTTCACCGGGGGAACACTGAAGCTTTCTTT.

This chain joins TRBV11-3 and TRBJ2-7; a possible D gene is TRBD2 (6 bases). CDR3 size: 15 residues. Trimming stripped 5 bases from V and 3 bases from J, with 17 bases between. Germline CDR1 is SGHNT and CDR2 is YENEEA. The CDR3 reads CASSDRDSLLYEQYF. DNA of the CDR3: TGTGCCAGCAGCGACCGGGACTCCCTTCTCTACGAGCAGTACTTC.

This clone was found a few times. This chain connects TRBV4-2 to TRBJ2-7; no reliable D call. Germline V gene sequence: CDR1 LGHNA, CDR2 YNFKEQ. CDR3 length: 14 residues. V lost 0 bases to trimming and J lost 3 bases, with 9 bases between them. CDR3 nucleotide sequence: TGTGCCAGCAGCCAAGATTTCGGTGACTACGAGCAGTACTTC. The encoded protein is CASSQDFGDYEQYF.

This chain joins TRBV6-5 and TRBJ1-2; tentative D call: TRBD1 (5 bases). V lost 2 bases, J lost 4 bases, and 11 bases lay in between. The CDR3 runs to 14 residues. Germline V gives CDR1 MNHEY, CDR2 SVGAGI. The CDR3: CASSYGAGTYGYTF. The CDR3 DNA sequence: TGTGCCAGCAGTTACGGGGCAGGAACCTATGGCTACACCTTC.

The J gene is TRBJ1-2, the V gene TRBV7-9; the match to TRBD1 covers 10 bases. V shed 1 base, J shed 0 bases, and the junction held 8 bases outside the gene matches. This CDR3 has 18 amino acids. CDR1 is SEHNR and CDR2 is FQNEAQ in the germline V gene (reference sequence). The CDR3 DNA is TGTGCCAGCAGCTTAGGGGACAGGGGAGCCCGTTCTAACTATGGCTACACCTTC. Protein product: CASSLGDRGARSNYGYTF. Filled out from reference TRBV7-9 and TRBJ1-2, the complete variable domain reads DTGVSQNPRHKITKRGQNVTFRCDPISEHNRLYWYRQTLGQGPEFLTYFQNEAQLEKSRLLSDRFSAERPKGSFSTLEIQRTEQGDSAMYLCASSLGDRGARSNYGYTFGSGTRLTVV.

The CDR3 reads CASSLVILAGGSSYEQYF. The DNA for the CDR3 is TGTGCCAGCAGCTTAGTAATTTTAGCGGGAGGGAGCTCCTACGAGCAGTACTTC. V is TRBV7-2 and J is TRBJ2-7, with 11 bases lining up with TRBD2. Trimming cost V 1 base and J 0 bases; bases outside gene matches: 8. The germline CDR1 and CDR2 sequences are SGHTA and FQGNSA. The CDR3 is 18 residues long.

The genes are TRBV19 and TRBJ1-6; D is uncertain. V lost 5 bases to trimming and J lost 0 bases, with 11 bases between them. In germline, CDR1 is LNHDA, CDR2 SQIVND (reference sequence). This CDR3 region has 16 residues. CDR3 nucleotide sequence: TGTGCCAGTAGTTCCGCCGGGAGCTCCTATAATTCACCCCTCCACTTT. Its translation is CASSSAGSSYNSPLHF.

The V gene is TRBV6-1, the J gene TRBJ1-5; no clear D. V was clipped by 2 bases and J by 6 bases, with 8 bases between them. Per germline, CDR1 MNHNS and CDR2 SASEGT. The length of the CDR3 is 13 residues. The CDR3: CASSENVRQPQHF. The DNA for the CDR3 is TGTGCCAGCAGTGAAAATGTCCGTCAGCCCCAGCATTTT.

The chain uses TRBV20-1 and TRBJ2-1, with D perhaps TRBD2 (6 bases). The CDR3 runs to 13 residues. The germline V gene encodes CDR1 DFQATT and CDR2 SNEGSKA (reference sequence). The V end was cut by 3 bases, the J end by 8 bases, with 14 bases between. This CDR3 reads CSASGVREHEQFF. As DNA, the CDR3 is TGCAGTGCTAGTGGTGTCCGGGAGCATGAGCAGTTCTTC.

The genes are TRBV18 and TRBJ1-5; possible D gene TRBD1, 6 bases. Germline V gene data show CDR1 as KGHSH and CDR2 as LQKENI. The CDR3 sequence is 16 residues long. V lost 3 bases, J lost 0 bases, and 12 bases lay in between. Here the CDR3 reads CASSPQGIDSNQPQHF. DNA for the CDR3: TGTGCCAGCTCACCCCAGGGGATTGATAGCAATCAGCCCCAGCATTTT.

V usage is TRBV2 and J usage is TRBJ2-5; D possibly corresponds to TRBD2 (6 bases). The germline CDR1 and CDR2 sequences are SNHLY and FYNNEI. The V and J ends lost 2 bases and 3 bases respectively, with 19 bases between them. The CDR3 spans 17 residues. CDR3 sequence: CASSESSGLASEETQYF. In nucleotides, the CDR3 is TGTGCCAGCAGTGAATCATCTGGGCTAGCGAGCGAAGAGACCCAGTACTTC. Supplemented by reference TRBV2 and TRBJ2-5, the full variable domain reads EPEVTQTPSHQVTQMGQEVILRCVPISNHLYFYWYRQILGQKVEFLVSFYNNEISEKSEIFDDQFSVERPDGSNFTLKIRSTKLEDSAMYFCASSESSGLASEETQYFGPGTRLLVL.

This chain connects TRBV7-9 to TRBJ2-1; 7 nucleotides line up with TRBD2. J lost 7 bases, V lost 11 bases, and 20 bases had no gene match. Germline V gene lookup returns CDR1 SEHNR and CDR2 FQNEAQ (reference sequence). CDR3 length equals 16 residues. CDR3 residues: CAVSSGGLGLGNEQFF. As DNA, the CDR3 is TGTGCCGTTTCCTCGGGGGGTCTGGGCCTGGGGAATGAGCAGTTCTTC.

The rearrangement uses TRBV3-1 (or the pseudogene TRBV3-2) and TRBJ1-5; no firm D call. This CDR3 has 12 residues. Trimming stripped 2 bases from V and 4 bases from J, with 3 bases between. The germline V gene encodes CDR1 LGHDT and CDR2 YNNKEL (reference sequence). The CDR3 here is CASSQLNQPQHF. The CDR3, as DNA: TGTGCCAGCAGCCAACTTAATCAGCCCCAGCATTTT.

The V gene is TRBV3-1 (or the pseudogene TRBV3-2), the J gene TRBJ2-1; possibly TRBD1 for D (6 bases). V was cut by 1 base and J by 4 bases, with 11 bases left in between. CDR3 size: 15 residues. Germline CDR1 LGHDT, CDR2 YNNKEL (reference sequence). CDR3 sequence reads: CASSQGTAAYNEQFF. Written as DNA, the CDR3 is TGTGCCAGCAGCCAAGGGACAGCGGCTTACAATGAGCAGTTCTTC.

There are a few counts of this clone. This rearrangement joins TRBV2 to TRBJ2-1; 8 bases fit TRBD1. CDR1 and CDR2 (germline): SNHLY, FYNNEI. This CDR3 has 13 residues. With V trimmed by 6 bases and J by 12 bases, 10 bases remained unmatched. The chain's CDR3 is CASRTGQVGRQFF. The CDR3 bases are TGTGCCAGCAGGACGGGACAGGTAGGCCGGCAGTTCTTC. The full variable domain, in which reference TRBV2 and TRBJ2-1 provide the parts outside the CDR3, is EPEVTQTPSHQVTQMGQEVILRCVPISNHLYFYWYRQILGQKVEFLVSFYNNEISEKSEIFDDQFSVERPDGSNFTLKIRSTKLEDSAMYFCASRTGQVGRQFFGPGTRLTVL.

The V gene is TRBV19, the J gene TRBJ2-1, with 9 bases aligning to TRBD1. V lost 4 bases, J lost 10 bases, and 11 bases stayed unmatched. Germline V lookup: CDR1 LNHDA, CDR2 SQIVND (reference sequence). CDR3 length equals 15 residues. The DNA of the CDR3 is TGTGCCAGTAGTACATTTTGGGACAGGGTTGGCGAGCAGTTCTTC. Protein: CASSTFWDRVGEQFF.

The gene calls are TRBV27 and TRBJ2-1; TRBD2 matches at 9 bases. The J segment lost 9 bases and the V segment lost 8 bases, leaving 11 bases of the junction unmatched. Germline CDR1 reads MNHEY; CDR2 reads SMNVEV (reference sequence). This CDR3 spans 14 amino acids. The CDR3 nucleotides are TGTGCCAGCCGCAGGGGACTAGCATCCCGTGAGCAGTTCTTC. This codes for CASRRGLASREQFF.

This chain connects TRBV4-1 to TRBJ2-5; D gene ambiguous. Deletions cut 5 bases from V and 0 bases from J, with 10 bases between. This CDR3 spans 14 amino acids. Germline V gene sequence: CDR1 MGHRA, CDR2 YSYEKL. CDR3 in DNA: TGCGCCAGCAGCACTGGGCCGTACCAAGAGACCCAGTACTTC. Residues: CASSTGPYQETQYF.